The clone carrying this TCR beta chain was seen a handful of times. This entry comes from a study of T cells in Graves' hyperthyroidism and ophthalmopathy. Hyperthyroidism of Graves' type that showed no ophthalmopathy progression within 18 months was stable. Hyperthyroidism was newly diagnosed in patients aged 18 to 65 (duration under 2 months). Those patients with uncontrolled infection, other autoimmune disease, pregnancy or lactation were excluded. Fresh peripheral blood, approximately 9.6 ml, yielded the PBMCs. The CDR3 totals 15 residues. V was clipped by 5 bases and J by 6 bases; unmatched bases: 11. The source material, RNA transcripts, was used to amplify TCR beta CDR3 regions. The primer set for the first-round RT-PCR of the TCR CDR3 was HTBI. TCRdb passed the multiplex PCR reads through MiXCR, listing each CDR3 protein once. Among about 420,000 distinct CDR3 sequences, around 16% were seen once, and the ten largest hold 13% to 15%.

The material sequenced was blood. V usage is TRBV12-3 or TRBV12-4 and J usage is TRBJ1-2, with 8 bases aligning to TRBD1. This sequence originates from a woman aged 18-35 years with Graves' hyperthyroidism. CDR3 sequence (DNA): TGTGCCAGCAGTCCCCGGGGACAGGAGAACCATGGCTACACCTTC. Residues: CASSPRGQENHGYTF.